Reported below is one T cell receptor beta chain. The antigen is unknown. Several immunoSEQ plates held equal portions of the genomic DNA taken from each subset. TCRdb's table, derived via immunoSEQ multiplex PCR, lists solely in-frame clones and lacks some. This sample yields a few million clones, of which approximately 95% are seen a single time; around 0.4% belongs to the top ten. V shed 2 bases, J shed 6 bases, and the junction held 11 bases outside the gene matches. Germline V gives CDR1 MNHEY, CDR2 SMNVEV (reference sequence). This CDR3 region has 16 residues. These data originate in a study of shared clonotypes between healthy human individuals. Whole-study results and caveats: Sharing across a handful of donors was seen in approximately 5.2% of naive CD4 clonotypes. Sorted-subset sequencing, rarefaction showed, was incomplete despite large depth.

The gene calls are TRBV27 and TRBJ2-7, with 9 nucleotides matching TRBD2. The sample taken for sequencing was naive CD4+ T cells from PBMCs. The subset is: CD45RA+ positively selected. The source is a man aged 18 to 29 in good health. Some clones in this sample may be carry-over from other donors' samples. CDR3 sequence (DNA): TGTGCCAGCAGTTTAATGGTTCTAGCGGGACGTAGCGAGCAGTACTTC. It specifies CASSLMVLAGRSEQYF.